What follows describes a single T cell receptor (beta chain). Germline CDR1 reads MNHEY; CDR2 reads SMNVEV (reference sequence). The CDR3 spans 16 residues. Trimming took off 3 bases at V and 0 bases at J, with 12 bases between the two ends. Graves' hyperthyroidism without ophthalmopathy progression within 18 months was termed stable. Clinical symptoms, serum thyroxine and TRAb, thyroid ultrasound and orbital computed tomography were used for the diagnoses. Fresh peripheral blood, approximately 10 ml, was the source of the PBMCs. These data come from a study of T cells in Graves' hyperthyroidism and ophthalmopathy. Study-level background: Once the initial diagnosis was made, peripheral blood was obtained before any treatment.

TCR beta CDR3 regions were amplified from RNA. First-round RT-PCR of the TCR CDR3 relied on the HTBI primer set. One entry per CDR3 protein, called by TCRdb with MiXCR from the multiplex PCR reads. The table shows a few hundred thousand distinct CDR3 sequences, with about 13% occurring only once. The TCR sequence derives from a woman younger than 35 with Graves' hyperthyroidism. The specimen was blood. This rearrangement joins TRBV27 to TRBJ2-1; D is unresolved. The CDR3 nucleotides read TGTGCCAGCAGTTTGGTGGCCCTGGGCTCCTACAATGAGCAGTTCTTC. This gives the protein CASSLVALGSYNEQFF.